This T cell receptor (beta chain) was documented in a study of cytomegalovirus exposure and HLA in healthy donors (dated by TCRdb to about 2017). Study-wide context: In an earlier analysis of under 750 of the donors, 250 to 300 Gb of sequence data and about 110 million unique TCR beta sequences from roughly 200 million T cells were reported. An early release covering roughly 600 HLA-typed donors comprised about 320 gigabases of sequencing data and around 86 million unique TCR sequences. Of the roughly 390 genotyped donors, less than 85% were placed in the genetic ancestry cluster associated with self-reported Caucasian donors. The study aimed to test whether cataloging public T cell receptors could reveal signatures of past pathogen exposure. Using immunosequencing, the study profiled T cell repertoires from 666 subjects and related those repertoires to cytomegalovirus serostatus. In addition to the first cohort of 650 to 750 subjects, a separate validation cohort of 130 or so different subjects was used. To predict cytomegalovirus infection status, the study combined high-throughput TCR immunosequencing, statistical association of individual TCRs with disease status, and machine learning. A later analysis re-examined previously published TCR beta repertoires from 500 to 700 donors and added high-resolution HLA genotyping to investigate patterns of TCR occurrence. Rather than drawing on any new phenotypic data, the later analysis identified candidate immune exposures from TCR beta sequences and the way those sequences occurred across donors. An earlier analysis of 500 to 750 of the donors applied high-throughput TCR beta sequencing to assess whether each TCR beta V gene segment acted as functional or pseudogenic. Donor age, sex, ethnicity and CMV serostatus were compiled together with the repertoire data. Genome-wide SNP genotypes for about 55% of the 666 donors were used in a later genetic analysis, which treated that subset as a discovery cohort. Every discovery cohort repertoire had been produced on one sequencing platform. HLA typing included class I and class II loci at four-digit resolution. Typing coverage differed by locus: A, B, C, DRB1 and DQB1 were typed in roughly 620-640 donors, DQA1 in approximately 520, DPA1 in 606, and DPB1 in 400 to 490. Four to six DR-DQ haplotypes were handled as single units for association and clustering, since linkage in the cohort was strong. Across approximately 400 genotyped donors of the cohort, an average of about 240,000 unique TCR beta nucleotide sequences per donor were sequenced, and roughly 18% of those sequences were non-productive. Broad study findings and their caveats: The authors suggested that the approach could potentially be generalized to other disease states and immunological phenotypes. When HLA alleles, especially DR and DQ, strongly co-occurred, TCR associations were difficult to assign to individual alleles. A further reported finding was that TCR beta sequences accurately predicted the HLA-A and HLA-B alleles for most subjects in the first cohort. Linkage disequilibrium might explain the correlated functional status among segregating V segments, but an unknown experimental factor could not be ruled out. In this cohort, only TCR beta chains were sequenced, and detectable features were limited by the absence of alpha or paired-chain data. In a later genetic analysis, fewer N-insertions in productive TCRs were reported among donors in an Asian-associated ancestry cluster than the roughly 670-donor mean. In vitro tests confirmed that a few of the cytomegalovirus-associated TCR beta chains recognize cytomegalovirus antigens. A cluster of highly shared sequence variants was judged likely to be a technical artifact of the sequencing pipeline. Because the 87-base-pair reads could not distinguish some IMGT-functional V segments, including TRBV6-2 and TRBV6-3, those segments were excluded. Broadly in line with IMGT annotations, most TCR beta V segments showed up in productive rearrangements about 87% or about 30% of the time in an earlier analysis of approximately 640 of the donors. In a later analysis, several top co-occurrence clusters were reported to appear linked to parvovirus B19, influenza, CMV and Epstein-Barr virus. For the cohort, immune exposure information was limited to CMV serostatus. Specific HLA alleles were associated with around 18,000 TCR beta sequences at a false discovery rate of 0.05 in a later analysis. Because some donors lacked HLA typing at each locus, the association tests relied only on the typed subset. The presence/absence analyses assumed that sequencing depth was roughly uniform across donors, and that assumption may not be true. Because counts were too low, about 15 rarely observed V segments, including chromosome 9 orphons, were left out of the earlier analysis of about 620 of the donors. Most TCR sequences were seen in very few donors, while some public TCRs were found in many individuals. The classifier was reported to diagnose cytomegalovirus status with high specificity and sensitivity in both the original cohort and the validation cohort. In a later genetic analysis, a missense DCLRE1C variant was associated with V-gene and J-gene trimming of TCR beta chains, and the association was replicated in an independent cohort. In a later analysis, the rate of TCR association differed among HLA loci, with DRB1 alleles having the most associated TCRs and HLA-C alleles having the fewest. A total of 150 or so TCR beta chains were listed by the study as associated with cytomegalovirus. In a later analysis, HLA-associated TCR beta chains were found to be more clonally expanded and to have lower generation probabilities than equally common non-associated chains. A later analysis found that most CMV-associated TCR beta chains appeared HLA-restricted, with HLA associations seemingly driven largely by CMV exposure.

In total, approximately 690 healthy bone marrow donors made up the cohort. Cohort members were all nominally healthy when sampled, although unrecorded immune exposures were likely present. The donor was CMV seronegative and was included in the group of several hundred seronegative cohort members. Each donor provided a peripheral blood sample, and peripheral blood mononuclear cells were used for TCR beta sequencing. Genomic DNA extraction from the blood cell samples was performed with the Qiagen DNeasy Blood Extraction Kit. V has 6 bases trimmed and J has 3 bases trimmed; junction bases matching no gene number 8. The CDR3 sequence holds 14 residues, the cysteine and phenylalanine included. Of all the DNA, just the CDR3 is kept, 42 bases in frame from base 1. CDR1 and CDR2 (SGHVS, FQNEAQ) derive from the germline V gene. Library prep was done by the immunoSEQ multiplex PCR assay. For the multiplex PCR, a mixture combining 60 forward primers for TCR Vbeta segments and 13 reverse primers for TCR Jbeta segments was used. A multiplex PCR assay on genomic DNA amplified the CDR3 region of rearranged TCR beta genes. Amplified TCR beta libraries were sequenced as 87-base-pair reads on the Illumina HiSeq System. As for the authors' bioinformatics: A later analysis tallied around 80 million unique TCR beta chains across the 666 repertoires, and around 12 million of those chains were shared by two or more donors. To remove PCR and sequencing errors, raw reads were error-corrected and collapsed into unique sequences using a nearest-neighbor algorithm that merged closely related sequences. To assign V, D and J gene segments, CDR3 sequences were aligned to IMGT reference sequences. For a sequence to be retained, at least a six-nucleotide match to both a V gene segment and a J gene segment was required. Rearrangements were classified as productive when the CDR3 lacked stop codons and remained in frame with V and J, and all other rearrangements were classified as non-productive. CDR3 was defined by IMGT convention, running from the second conserved V-encoded cysteine to the conserved J-encoded phenylalanine. The earlier analysis of 587 of the donors excluded any sequence lacking an unambiguous match to a single V gene segment. An earlier analysis of about 590 of the donors classified V segments as functional when productive rearrangements were above 56.7% and as segregating when the standard deviation between donors was above 5%. A statistical classification framework was developed to diagnose cytomegalovirus status using the catalog of TCR beta chain sequences. In a later analysis, TCR nucleotide sequences were compared against IMGT/GENE-DB human TR gene sequences so that V and J genes could be assigned. A later analysis assigned CDR3 sequences and most-parsimonious VDJ recombination scenarios with the TCRdist pipeline. A later analysis defined each TCR beta chain by its CDR3 amino acid sequence plus V-gene family, and excluded reads lacking a unique V-gene family. In a later analysis, approximately 640 highly shared, low-generation-probability nucleotide sequences were removed to address suspected cross-contamination and a sequencing artifact. For each public chain, a later analysis derived a clonal expansion index from normalized ranks of inferred template counts within each repertoire. In a later analysis, generation probabilities were computed using a VDJ recombination model fitted to out-of-frame rearrangements, and the results were checked against IGoR. Hypergeometric tests were used in a later analysis to score TCR-TCR, TCR-HLA and TCR-CMV co-occurrence, with a repertoire-size bias correction applied to the TCR pairs. False discovery rates were estimated in a later analysis by permuting HLA or CMV assignments 20 times. A later analysis grouped co-occurring TCRs with DBSCAN, adding TCRdist sequence similarity when clustering within HLA-allele-positive subsets. Repertoires with fewer than 30,000 or more than 120,000 public chains were left out of co-occurrence clustering, as were five repertoires with anomalous nucleotide sharing. The immuneACCESS repertoire file appears here via TCRdb, limited to in-frame rearrangements. These files lack a portion of the clones; in checked studies, under half of the deficit traces to unresolved V genes, and the cause of the others is not known. The DNA gave D and trimming, while V, J and clone size come from that table. Across this sample there are approximately 150,000 clones, with around 70% seen only once. In total, the top ten clones hold approximately 2.1% of the sample.

This clone was found a few times. The antigen it binds to is not known. Base quality data are lacking; no much larger clone is found one base away. This chain is built from TRBV7-8 and TRBJ2-7, and 7 junction bases match TRBD1. This receptor was identified in a man aged 40-55 years in good health and CMV-seronegative. Material: PBMCs. DNA sequence: TGTGCCAGCAGAAAAAGGGGGACAGACTACGAGCAGTACTTC. Translated, this is CASRKRGTDYEQYF.